Each of the 2 T cell receptor beta chains below was sequenced from the same sample in a study of shared clonotypes between healthy human individuals. The protocol was immunoSEQ multiplex PCR, while the TCRdb copy is restricted to in-frame clones and leaves out a portion. Of approximately 740,000 clones listed, 85% to 95% are singletons. Naive CD8 cells were CD45RO-negative, positively selected for CCR7, excluding terminally differentiated effector memory CD45RA+ cells. Sequenced: naive CD8+ T cells sorted from blood. Source of these receptors: a man aged 25 to 40 in good health.

The chain has TRBV27 and TRBJ2-7, with TRBD2 identical over 12 bases. Germline loops: CDR1 MNHEY, CDR2 SMNVEV (reference sequence). After removal of 5 bases from V and 6 bases from J, the junction contained 8 bases not matched to a gene. This CDR3 has 15 amino acids. As DNA, the CDR3 is TGTGCCAGCAGTCCGCTGACTAGCGGGAGCCGCGAGCAGTACTTC. Translation: CASSPLTSGSREQYF.

The genes are TRBV2 and TRBJ1-4; the D is unclear. V lost 4 bases and J lost 8, with 17 bases in between. Germline lookup yields CDR1 SNHLY and CDR2 FYNNEI. The CDR3 has 15 amino acids. CDR3: CASSVIDKGGEKLFF. DNA for the CDR3: TGTGCCAGCAGTGTCATTGACAAGGGAGGGGAAAAACTGTTTTTT.